This TCR beta chain comes out of a study of CD8 T cells in ankylosing spondylitis. Study-level results: A motif of roughly 8 highly homologous TCR beta variants was seen as apparently characteristic of ankylosing spondylitis blood. Significantly higher representation of disease-linked clones was reported for matched ankylosing spondylitis synovial fluid.

Germline V gene sequence: CDR1 SGHVS, CDR2 FQNEAQ. Between the trimmed V and J ends, which lost 3 bases and 0 bases, there was a span of 15 bases. The CDR3 has 18 residues. It was by quantitative 5'-RACE with molecular barcodes that TCR beta libraries were made. One entry per CDR3 protein results from TCRdb running MiXCR on the 5' RACE reads. In the table there are roughly 230,000 distinct CDR3 sequences, 15% to 20% of which are singletons. Turning to this clonotype: Antigen: not known.

This receptor was taken from a male donor with ankylosing spondylitis or in good health (not recorded which). Input material: blood, either unsorted or a sorted T cell fraction (not recorded which). This sequence joins TRBV7-8 and TRBJ2-6; TRBD1 is a possible D gene (6 bases). CDR3 in amino acids: CASSLERDISSGANVLTF. Written as DNA, the CDR3 is TGTGCCAGCAGCTTGGAGAGGGACATCAGCTCTGGGGCCAACGTCCTGACTTTC.